These T cell receptor beta chains were read from a single sample in a study of blood T cell repertoires in COVID-19. TCRdb's copy holds only in-frame clones and misses some; the assay was immunoSEQ multiplex PCR. The sample includes approximately 300,000 clones, roughly 90% seen only once; the top ten take roughly 20%. Sequenced input: PBMCs or T cells enriched from blood (not recorded which). The receptors shown here come from a young woman who had recovered from COVID-19. CDR3s include the opening cysteine and the closing phenylalanine or tryptophan. A D gene is named only where the DNA matches it firmly. The size entry is marked missing in some rows and otherwise reads once, few, many or a size class.

.	.	TRBV27	TRBJ2-5	TGTGCCAGCAGTCTACAGGGTCCGAGAGAGACCCAGTACTTC	CASSLQGPRETQYF
.	TRBD2	TRBV5-1	TRBJ2-1	TGCGCCAGCAAGCCCGGACTAGCGGGAGTGGGTTCCTACAATGAGCAGTTCTTC	CASKPGLAGVGSYNEQFF
.	.	TRBV28	TRBJ1-6	TGTGCCAGCAGTCCCGGGGGGATAGGATCACCCCTCCACTTT	CASSPGGIGSPLHF
once	.	TRBV12-3/TRBV12-4	TRBJ1-1	TGTGCCAGCAGTTTATTAGAGTTGGGCCAAGCTTTCTTT	CASSLLELGQAFF
.	.	TRBV7-2	TRBJ1-1	TGTGCCAGCAGCCCAAGACAGAAGGCTGAAGCTTTCTTT	CASSPRQKAEAFF
once	.	TRBV28	TRBJ1-4	TGTGCCAGCAGTTTAAGCAGGGTGGTTGAAAAACTGTTTTTT	CASSLSRVVEKLFF
.	.	TRBV12-3/TRBV12-4	TRBJ1-1	TGTGCCAGCAGTTTGGGCCAGAACACTGAAGCTTTCTTT	CASSLGQNTEAFF
.	.	TRBV5-1	TRBJ1-5	TGCGCCAGCAGCTTGGACTCGGGAGAACAGCCCCAGCATTTT	CASSLDSGEQPQHF
.	TRBD1	TRBV4-1	TRBJ1-6	TGCGCCAGCAGCCGGGGACAGGGGCCTGATTCACCCCTCCACTTT	CASSRGQGPDSPLHF
.	.	TRBV19	TRBJ1-1	TGTGCCAGTAGTATAGGTAGCAGGGTGAACACTGAAGCTTTCTTT	CASSIGSRVNTEAFF
.	TRBD2	TRBV9	TRBJ2-2	TGTGCCAGCAGCGTACAGGCGGGAGATCCCACCGGGGAGCTGTTTTTT	CASSVQAGDPTGELFF
once	.	TRBV19	TRBJ1-4	TGTGCCAGTAGTATGCGGGGGAGTGAAAAACTGTTTTTT	CASSMRGSEKLFF
once	.	TRBV5-4	TRBJ2-1	TGTGCCAGCAGCTTGCAACAGGGGACTGAGTTCTTC	CASSLQQGTEFF
.	TRBD1	TRBV10-1	TRBJ1-5	TGCGCCATCCAAGCATACAGGGGTCAGCCCCAGCATTTT	CAIQAYRGQPQHF
.	TRBD1	TRBV28	TRBJ1-1	TGTGCCAGCAGTTTTGAGGGGGCAGGAGCTTTCTTT	CASSFEGAGAFF
.	.	TRBV28	TRBJ2-7	TGTGCCAGCAGTTCTCCCTGGACAGCATACGAGCAGTACTTC	CASSSPWTAYEQYF
.	.	TRBV6-5	TRBJ1-1	TGTGCCAGCAGATCAGGGAACACTGAAGCTTTCTTT	CASRSGNTEAFF
.	TRBD1	TRBV4-3	TRBJ2-7	TGCGCCAGCAGCCAAGACGCACAGGGGTCCTACGAGCAGTACTTC	CASSQDAQGSYEQYF
.	TRBD2	TRBV5-3	TRBJ2-7	TGTGCCAGAAGCTTGATGGTTGTTAGCGGGGACTACGAGCAGTACTTC	CARSLMVVSGDYEQYF
.	TRBD2	TRBV24-1	TRBJ2-3	TGTGCCACCAGTGAATCCACTAGCGGGAGAGCAGATACGCAGTATTTT	CATSESTSGRADTQYF
.	.	TRBV28	TRBJ2-7	TGTGCCAGCAGTTTAGGTCGAGGCGCTGGGTACGAGCAGTACTTC	CASSLGRGAGYEQYF
.	TRBD1	TRBV7-2	TRBJ1-2	TGTGCCAGCAGCCGGCCATCGGCAGGGGGCTCAGGCTATGGCTACACCTTC	CASSRPSAGGSGYGYTF
few	.	TRBV20-1	TRBJ2-1	TGCAGTGCTAGTTTACTAGCCCATCCCTACAATGAGCAGTTCTTC	CSASLLAHPYNEQFF
.	.	TRBV5-1	TRBJ1-1	TGCGCCAGCAGCTTGACCGGGACACCGAACACTGAAGCTTTCTTT	CASSLTGTPNTEAFF
once	.	TRBV19	TRBJ2-1	TGTGCCAGTAGTCTATGGAGGGCCACCAATGAGCAGTTCTTC	CASSLWRATNEQFF
.	.	TRBV18	TRBJ2-1	TGTGCCAGCTCACCACAAGGGGGCTCCTACAATGAGCAGTTCTTC	CASSPQGGSYNEQFF
.	.	TRBV4-1	TRBJ1-2	TGCGCCAGCAGGGGGGCAGGACCATATGGCTACACCTTC	CASRGAGPYGYTF
.	TRBD2	TRBV28	TRBJ2-1	TGTGCCAGCAGTCGCCGGCCTAGCGGGGGGGGTGAGCAGTTCTTC	CASSRRPSGGGEQFF
.	.	TRBV7-3	TRBJ2-5	TGTGCCAGCAGCCCCAATGGGGGGAAGGCTCAAGAGACCCAGTACTTC	CASSPNGGKAQETQYF
.	TRBD2	TRBV7-3	TRBJ2-1	TGTGCCAGCAGCACTCGACTAGCGGGAGCCGATGAGCAGTTCTTC	CASSTRLAGADEQFF
few	.	TRBV9	TRBJ2-2	TGTGCCAGCAGCGCCCCGTTGAACACCGGGGAGCTGTTTTTT	CASSAPLNTGELFF
.	TRBD1	TRBV13	TRBJ1-3	TGTGCCAGCAGCACTACGGGACAGGGCCACACCATATATTTT	CASSTTGQGHTIYF
once	.	TRBV4-3	TRBJ2-2	TGCGCCAGCAGCCAAGGGGGGCACACCGGGGAGCTGTTTTTT	CASSQGGHTGELFF
.	TRBD1	TRBV5-5	TRBJ1-2	TGTGCCAGCAGCTTGTTCCAGGGGGCGGACTATGGCTACACCTTC	CASSLFQGADYGYTF
.	.	TRBV28	TRBJ1-1	TGTGCCAGTAACGGAGCAAAGAGGATCGAAGCTTTCTTT	CASNGAKRIEAFF
.	TRBD1	TRBV19	TRBJ1-5	TGTGCCAGTAGGGACAGGTCCTATAGCAATCAGCCCCAGCATTTT	CASRDRSYSNQPQHF
.	.	TRBV3-1/TRBV3-2	TRBJ2-7	TGTGCCAGCAGCCTGACAGGAGTATCCTACGAGCAGTACTTC	CASSLTGVSYEQYF
.	.	TRBV4-3	TRBJ1-5	TGCGCCAGCAGCCCGCGGCCCCTTGGCCCCGGGCCCCAGCATTTT	CASSPRPLGPGPQHF
.	TRBD1	TRBV12-5	TRBJ2-1	TGTGCTAGTGGTTGGGGGACAGGGAATAGCAATGAGCAGTTCTTC	CASGWGTGNSNEQFF
once	.	TRBV14	TRBJ2-1	TGTGCCAGCAGCGGGAGCTCCTACAATGAGCAGTTCTTC	CASSGSSYNEQFF
once	TRBD1	TRBV27	TRBJ1-5	TGTGCCAGCAGTCCCCAGGGACAGGGCCATCAGCCCCAGCATTTT	CASSPQGQGHQPQHF